Presented here are 17 T cell receptor beta chains from one specimen sequenced in a study of T cells in Graves' hyperthyroidism and ophthalmopathy. Amplification of TCR beta CDR3 regions was performed using RNA transcripts as template. HTBI primers drove first-round RT-PCR of the TCR CDR3. From the multiplex PCR reads, TCRdb called clonotypes with MiXCR, one entry per CDR3 protein. The repertoire includes about 340,000 distinct CDR3 sequences, 15% to 20% of them detected once, and approximately 49% sits in the top ten. Material: blood. The receptors were gathered from a woman aged 45-65 years with Graves' hyperthyroidism.

This clonotype was seen many times. This chain connects TRBV27 to TRBJ1-5; no reliable D call. The CDR3 contains 14 residues. The germline V gene has CDR1 MNHEY and CDR2 SMNVEV (reference sequence). V was clipped by 1 base and J by 3 bases, with 7 bases between them. CDR3 sequence: CASSLFFPNQPQHF. CDR3 nucleotide sequence: TGTGCCAGCAGTTTATTTTTCCCCAATCAGCCCCAGCATTTT.

This clonotype was picked up a small number of times. The chain recombines TRBV18 with TRBJ2-7; TRBD1 matches 8 bases. This CDR3 has 14 amino acids. Looked up from germline, CDR1 is KGHSH and CDR2 is LQKENI. Trimming cost V 4 bases and J 4 bases; bases outside gene matches: 6. CDR3 amino acids: CASSQTTGGYEQYF. DNA for the CDR3: TGTGCCAGCTCACAAACAACAGGGGGTTACGAGCAGTACTTC.

This clonotype was seen many times. The chain has TRBV3-1 and TRBJ2-2, with 11 positions matching TRBD1. The CDR3 has 16 amino acids. V gave up 7 bases and J gave up 3 bases; unmatched junction bases: 7. CDR1 is LGHDT, CDR2 YNNKEL, per germline (reference sequence). Here the CDR3 DNA reads TGTGCCAGCACGAGACGGGGACAGGGGGACACCGGGGAGCTGTTTTTT. Its protein is CASTRRGQGDTGELFF.

This clonotype was counted ten times or more. The junction differs from germline at one of its ends, possibly a read error. This chain connects TRBV5-1 to TRBJ1-1; D possibly corresponds to TRBD1 (5 bases). This CDR3 has 13 amino acids. CDR1 is SGHRS, CDR2 YFSETQ, per germline. Written as DNA, the CDR3 is TGTGCCAGCAGCTTAGGGACGAACACTGAAGCTTTCTTT. Translating it yields CASSLGTNTEAFF.

The genes are TRBV30 and TRBJ2-2; D is unclear. The V gene lost 1 base and the J gene lost 0 bases, with 9 bases spanning the gap. Germline lookup yields CDR1 GTSNPN and CDR2 SVGIG (reference sequence). The CDR3 contains 15 residues. The CDR3 loop reads CAWSGGPTNTGELFF. The CDR3 DNA reads TGTGCCTGGAGTGGAGGACCAACGAACACCGGGGAGCTGTTTTTT.

This clonotype was seen only a few times. The chain couples TRBV3-1 to TRBJ2-2; D remains ambiguous. CDR1 LGHDT and CDR2 YNNKEL come from the germline V gene (reference sequence). V was shortened by 4 bases and J by 7 bases, with 16 bases between the two germline ends. The CDR3 has 15 residues. The CDR3 spells CASSPLTGSGGELFF. The CDR3 nucleotides are TGTGCCAGCAGCCCCCTCACCGGATCCGGCGGGGAGCTGTTTTTT.

The chain links TRBV19 to TRBJ1-1, with D maybe TRBD1 (6 bases). Germline V CDR1 and CDR2: LNHDA, SQIVND (reference sequence). The CDR3 has 13 amino acids. Trimming pared 4 bases from V and 5 bases from J, leaving 11 bases between. The CDR3 spells CASSTGGATEAFF. The CDR3 DNA reads as TGTGCCAGTAGTACGGGGGGCGCGACTGAAGCTTTCTTT.

This clonotype has ten or more counts. The chain employs TRBV28 and TRBJ2-1, with 8 bases that match TRBD2. The V segment lost 7 bases and the J segment 5 bases; nucleotides outside the gene matches: 10. The CDR3 contains 15 residues. Germline CDR1 is MDHEN and CDR2 is SYDVKM. The CDR3 loop reads CASNLERERDNEQFF. The CDR3 DNA follows: TGTGCCAGCAACCTAGAGCGGGAGCGCGACAATGAGCAGTTCTTC.

This clonotype was observed at least ten times. The CDR3: CASSYRGNEQFF. CDR3 nucleotide sequence: TGTGCCAGCAGCTACAGAGGGAATGAGCAGTTCTTC. The genes are TRBV27 and TRBJ2-1; possibly TRBD2 for D (5 bases). This CDR3 is built from 12 residues. Germline values: CDR1 MNHEY, CDR2 SMNVEV (reference sequence). With 6 bases removed from V and 7 bases from J, the gap between germline ends came to 10 bases.

To note about this clonotype: With a much larger clone just one base away, this may be a read error. The chain employs TRBV28 and TRBJ2-5, with D possibly being TRBD1 or TRBD2 (7 bases each). The germline V gene encodes CDR1 MDHEN and CDR2 SYDVKM. This CDR3 comprises 15 residues. V lost 4 bases and J lost 7, with 19 bases in between. CDR3 DNA sequence: TGTGCCAGCAGTTCCCTCCTAGCGGCAGGGGGGACCCAGTACTTC. Translated, it gives CASSSLLAAGGTQYF.

This clonotype has a handful of counts. Written as DNA, the CDR3 is TGCGCCAGCCGGCCGGGACAGGTGAGGCATGAGCAGTTCTTC. Its protein is CASRPGQVRHEQFF. The chain joins TRBV5-1 to TRBJ2-1; 8 bases fit TRBD1. The V and J ends lost 7 bases and 8 bases, in that order; junction bases with no gene match: 11. Germline assignment: CDR1 SGHRS and CDR2 YFSETQ. CDR3 size: 14 residues.

This clonotype was seen repeatedly, ten times or more. The chain has TRBV12-3 or TRBV12-4 and TRBJ2-5; tentative D call: TRBD1 (5 bases). V lost 7 bases to trimming and J lost 7 bases, with 19 bases between them. The CDR3 consists of 14 residues. CDR3 protein: CASILGQLSGTQYF. CDR3 coding DNA: TGTGCCAGCATCCTGGGGCAGCTATCCGGGACCCAGTACTTC.

Details on this clonotype: A much larger clone differs by one base, so this may be a read error. The gene calls are TRBV3-1 and TRBJ2-3; D gene ambiguous. The CDR3 loop spans 12 amino acids. The V end lost 3 bases, the J end lost 2 bases, and 3 bases lay between the germline ends. Germline CDR1 and CDR2: LGHDT and YNNKEL (reference sequence). Written as DNA, the CDR3 is TGTGCCAGCAGCCAGACCACAGATACGCAGTATTTT. Its translation is CASSQTTDTQYF.

This chain uses TRBV5-1 with TRBJ2-5, with D possibly TRBD1 on 5 matching bases. Trimming took off 0 bases at V and 2 bases at J, with 8 bases between the two ends. CDR3 size: 14 residues. Germline-derived CDR1 and CDR2 are SGHRS and YFSETQ. In DNA form, the CDR3 reads TGCGCCAGCAGCTTGGTTCCAGGGCAAGAGACCCAGTACTTC. Translation: CASSLVPGQETQYF.

The chain has TRBV30 and TRBJ1-5; D is undetermined. Per the germline V gene, CDR1 is GTSNPN and CDR2 is SVGIG (reference sequence). The CDR3 is 14 amino acids. Trimming stripped 0 bases from V and 4 bases from J, with 10 bases between. The CDR3 region is CAWSVEGGNQPQHF. The CDR3, as DNA: TGTGCCTGGAGTGTGGAGGGAGGGAATCAGCCCCAGCATTTT.

The V call is TRBV9, the J call TRBJ2-4, with D maybe TRBD1 (6 bases). The CDR3 spans 15 residues. Germline lookup yields CDR1 SGDLS and CDR2 YYNGEE. V dropped 3 bases and J dropped 3 bases, with 13 bases sitting between them. The CDR3 sequence is CASSGELGGKNIQYF. The CDR3, as DNA: TGTGCCAGCAGCGGGGAACTAGGGGGCAAAAACATTCAGTACTTC.

This clonotype was seen ten or more times. The gene calls are TRBV6-1 and TRBJ1-1; weak D call: TRBD1 (5 bases). Germline V gene data show CDR1 as MNHNS and CDR2 as SASEGT. The CDR3 runs 17 residues. Trimming stripped 5 bases from V and 3 bases from J, with 22 bases between. The CDR3 DNA reads as TGTGCCAGCAGTACCCACGTCCCCGGGGGAAGGGACACTGAAGCTTTCTTT. Encoded protein: CASSTHVPGGRDTEAFF.